The entry that follows covers one TCR beta chain sequence. This sample was included in a study of CD8 T cells in Susac syndrome. Looked up from germline, CDR1 is SNHLY and CDR2 is FYNNEI. J was trimmed by 1 base and V by 6 bases; bases with no gene match: 6. The CDR3 covers 15 residues. The RNA input was roughly 0.45 to 1 ug, and it was reverse transcribed with random hexamers. TCRdb reprocessed the immunoSEQ multiplex PCR reads with MiXCR, giving one entry per CDR3 protein. This table holds 100,000 or so distinct CDR3 sequences, about 93% found once. The Susac syndrome patients fit the recently defined diagnostic criteria for definite or probable disease.

Source material: CD4+ T cells from PBMCs. The clonotype originates from a human donor with Susac syndrome. This chain links TRBV2 with TRBJ2-5; 9 bases agree with TRBD1. CDR3 residues: CASSPGQGVQETQYF. The CDR3 nucleotides read TGTGCCAGCAGCCCGGGACAGGGTGTCCAAGAGACCCAGTACTTC.